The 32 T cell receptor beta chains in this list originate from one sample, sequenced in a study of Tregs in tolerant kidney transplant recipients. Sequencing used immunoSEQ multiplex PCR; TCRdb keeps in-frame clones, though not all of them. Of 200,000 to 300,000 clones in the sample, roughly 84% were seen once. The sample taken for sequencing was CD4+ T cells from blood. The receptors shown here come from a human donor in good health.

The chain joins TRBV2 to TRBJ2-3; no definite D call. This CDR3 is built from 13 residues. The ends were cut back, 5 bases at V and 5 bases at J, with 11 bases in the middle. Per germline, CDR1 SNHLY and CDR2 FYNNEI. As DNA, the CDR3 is TGTGCCAGCAGTCCCGCCTATGGAGATACGCAGTATTTT. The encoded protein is CASSPAYGDTQYF.

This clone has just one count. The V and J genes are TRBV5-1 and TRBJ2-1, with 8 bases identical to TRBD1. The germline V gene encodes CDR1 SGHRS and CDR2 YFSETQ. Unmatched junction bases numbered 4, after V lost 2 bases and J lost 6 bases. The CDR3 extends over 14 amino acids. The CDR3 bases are TGCGCCAGCAGCTTCGGGACAGGAGTCAATGAGCAGTTCTTC. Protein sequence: CASSFGTGVNEQFF.

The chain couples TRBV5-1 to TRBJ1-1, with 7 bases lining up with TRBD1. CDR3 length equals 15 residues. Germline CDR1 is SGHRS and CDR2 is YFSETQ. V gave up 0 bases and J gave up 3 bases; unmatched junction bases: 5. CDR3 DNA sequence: TGCGCCAGCAGCTTGGAACCGGGACAGTACACTGAAGCTTTCTTT. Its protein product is CASSLEPGQYTEAFF.

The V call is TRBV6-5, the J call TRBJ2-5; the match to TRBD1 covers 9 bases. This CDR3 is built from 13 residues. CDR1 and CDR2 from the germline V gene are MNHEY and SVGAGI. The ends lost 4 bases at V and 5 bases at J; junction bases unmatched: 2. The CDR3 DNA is TGTGCCAGCAGTTCGGACAGGGGCGAGACCCAGTACTTC. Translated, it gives CASSSDRGETQYF.

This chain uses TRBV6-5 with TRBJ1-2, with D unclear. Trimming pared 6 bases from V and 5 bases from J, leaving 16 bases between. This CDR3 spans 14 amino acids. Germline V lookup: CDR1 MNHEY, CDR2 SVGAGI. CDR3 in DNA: TGTGCCAGCAGAGGCAGGACCCTCCAATATGGCTACACCTTC. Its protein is CASRGRTLQYGYTF.

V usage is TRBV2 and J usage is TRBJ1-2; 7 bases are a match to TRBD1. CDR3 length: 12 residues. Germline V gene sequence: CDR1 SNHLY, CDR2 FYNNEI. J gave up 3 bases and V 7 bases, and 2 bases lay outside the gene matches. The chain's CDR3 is CASTDRDYGYTF. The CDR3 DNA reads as TGTGCCAGCACCGACAGGGACTATGGCTACACCTTC.

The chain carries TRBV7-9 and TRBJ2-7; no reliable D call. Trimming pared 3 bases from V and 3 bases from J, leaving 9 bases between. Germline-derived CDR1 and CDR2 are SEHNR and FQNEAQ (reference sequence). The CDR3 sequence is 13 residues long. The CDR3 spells CASSFTAFYEQYF. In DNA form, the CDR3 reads TGTGCCAGCAGCTTTACGGCTTTCTACGAGCAGTACTTC.

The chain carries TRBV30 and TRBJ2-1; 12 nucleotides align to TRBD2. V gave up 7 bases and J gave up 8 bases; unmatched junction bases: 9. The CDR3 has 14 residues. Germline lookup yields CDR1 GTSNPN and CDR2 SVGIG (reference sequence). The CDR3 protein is CASLTSGSAYEQFF. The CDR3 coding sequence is TGTGCCTCTTTGACTAGCGGGAGTGCGTATGAGCAGTTCTTC.

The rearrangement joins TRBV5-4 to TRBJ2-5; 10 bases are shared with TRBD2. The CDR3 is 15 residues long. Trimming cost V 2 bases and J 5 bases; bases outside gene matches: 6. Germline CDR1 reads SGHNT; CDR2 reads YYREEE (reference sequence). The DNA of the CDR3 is TGTGCCAGCAGCTTAGCGGGAGGGCCTAGGGAGACCCAGTACTTC. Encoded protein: CASSLAGGPRETQYF.

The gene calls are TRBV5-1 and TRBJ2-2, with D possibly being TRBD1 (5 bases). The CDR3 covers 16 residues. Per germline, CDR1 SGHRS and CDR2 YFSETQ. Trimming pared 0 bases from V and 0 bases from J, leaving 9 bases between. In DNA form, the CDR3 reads TGCGCCAGCAGCTTGGGTGCAGGGCCGAACACCGGGGAGCTGTTTTTT. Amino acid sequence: CASSLGAGPNTGELFF.

CDR3 protein: CASSKVQRYLDGYTF. DNA for the CDR3: TGTGCCAGCTCCAAGGTACAGCGCTACCTAGACGGCTACACCTTC. The J gene is TRBJ1-2, the V gene TRBV2; no clear D gene. Trimming cost V 8 bases and J 8 bases, with 24 bases left between them. Per the germline V gene, CDR1 is SNHLY and CDR2 is FYNNEI. The CDR3 covers 15 residues.

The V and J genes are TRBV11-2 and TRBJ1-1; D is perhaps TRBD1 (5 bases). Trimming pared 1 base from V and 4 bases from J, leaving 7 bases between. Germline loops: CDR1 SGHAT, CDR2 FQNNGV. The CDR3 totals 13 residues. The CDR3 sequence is CASSLGRATEAFF. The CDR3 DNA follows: TGTGCCAGCAGCTTAGGCAGGGCCACTGAAGCTTTCTTT. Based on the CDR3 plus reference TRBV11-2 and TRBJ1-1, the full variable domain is EAGVAQSPRYKIIEKRQSVAFWCNPISGHATLYWYQQILGQGPKLLIQFQNNGVVDDSQLPKDRFSAERLKGVDSTLKIQPAKLEDSAVYLCASSLGRATEAFFGQGTRLTVV.

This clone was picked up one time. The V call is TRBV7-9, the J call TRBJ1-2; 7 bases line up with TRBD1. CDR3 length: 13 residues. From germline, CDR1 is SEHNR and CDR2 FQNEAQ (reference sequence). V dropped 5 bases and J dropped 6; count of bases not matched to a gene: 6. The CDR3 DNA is TGTGCCAGCAGCCCGGGCCAGGGGGATGGCTACACCTTC. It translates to CASSPGQGDGYTF.

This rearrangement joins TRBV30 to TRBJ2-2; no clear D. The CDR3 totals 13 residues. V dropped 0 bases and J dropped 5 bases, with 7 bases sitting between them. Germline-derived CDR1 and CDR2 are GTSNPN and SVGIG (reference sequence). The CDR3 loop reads CAWSVLRTGELFF. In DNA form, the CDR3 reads TGTGCCTGGAGTGTACTTAGAACCGGGGAGCTGTTTTTT.

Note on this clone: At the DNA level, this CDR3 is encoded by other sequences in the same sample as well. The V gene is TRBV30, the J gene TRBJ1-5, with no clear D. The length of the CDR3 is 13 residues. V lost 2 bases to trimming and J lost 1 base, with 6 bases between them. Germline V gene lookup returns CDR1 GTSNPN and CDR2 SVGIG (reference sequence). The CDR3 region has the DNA TGTGCCTGGAGTTTAGGCAGCAATCAGCCCCAGCATTTT. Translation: CAWSLGSNQPQHF.

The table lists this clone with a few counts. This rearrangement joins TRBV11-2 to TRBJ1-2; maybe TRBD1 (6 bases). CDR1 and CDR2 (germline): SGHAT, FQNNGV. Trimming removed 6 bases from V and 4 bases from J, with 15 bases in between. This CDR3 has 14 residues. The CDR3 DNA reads TGTGCCAGCAGTTCCGGGACAACCGCCTATGGCTACACCTTC. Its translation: CASSSGTTAYGYTF.

CDR3 loop: CASSFGRGSDTQYF. The CDR3 DNA follows: TGCGCCAGCAGCTTTGGCAGGGGGTCAGATACGCAGTATTTT. This rearrangement joins TRBV5-1 to TRBJ2-3, with TRBD1 matching 7 bases. V gave up 2 bases and J gave up 4 bases; unmatched junction bases: 4. The length of the CDR3 is 14 residues. Germline values: CDR1 SGHRS, CDR2 YFSETQ.

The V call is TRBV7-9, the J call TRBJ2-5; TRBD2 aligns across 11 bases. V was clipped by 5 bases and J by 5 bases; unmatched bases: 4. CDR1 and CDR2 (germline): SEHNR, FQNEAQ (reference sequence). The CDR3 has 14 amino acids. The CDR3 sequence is CASSLLAGDETQYF. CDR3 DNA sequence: TGTGCCAGCAGCCTACTAGCGGGGGACGAGACCCAGTACTTC.

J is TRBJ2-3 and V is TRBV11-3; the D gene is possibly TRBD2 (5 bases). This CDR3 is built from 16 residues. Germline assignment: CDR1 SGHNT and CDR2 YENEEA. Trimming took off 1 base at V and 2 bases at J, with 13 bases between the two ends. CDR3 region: CASSLGAGVYTDTQYF. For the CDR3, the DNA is TGTGCCAGCAGCTTAGGGGCGGGCGTTTACACAGATACGCAGTATTTT.

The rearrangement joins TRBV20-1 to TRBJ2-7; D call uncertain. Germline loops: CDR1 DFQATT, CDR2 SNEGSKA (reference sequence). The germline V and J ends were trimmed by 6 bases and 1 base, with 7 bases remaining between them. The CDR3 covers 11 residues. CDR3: CSAPTSYEQYF. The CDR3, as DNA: TGCAGTGCACCGACTTCCTACGAGCAGTACTTC.

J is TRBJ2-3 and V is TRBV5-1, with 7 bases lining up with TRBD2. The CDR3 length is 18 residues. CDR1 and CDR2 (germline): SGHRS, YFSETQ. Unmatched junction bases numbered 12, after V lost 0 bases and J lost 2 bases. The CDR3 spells CASSLVWASGSITDTQYF. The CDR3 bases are TGCGCCAGCAGCTTGGTCTGGGCTAGCGGAAGTATCACAGATACGCAGTATTTT. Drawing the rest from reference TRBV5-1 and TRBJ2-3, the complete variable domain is KAGVTQTPRYLIKTRGQQVTLSCSPISGHRSVSWYQQTPGQGLQFLFEYFSETQRNKGNFPGRFSGRQFSNSRSEMNVSTLELGDSALYLCASSLVWASGSITDTQYFGPGTRLTVL.

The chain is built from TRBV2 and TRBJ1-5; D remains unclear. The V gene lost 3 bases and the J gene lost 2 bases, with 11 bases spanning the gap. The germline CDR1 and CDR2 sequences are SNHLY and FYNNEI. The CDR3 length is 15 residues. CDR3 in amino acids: CASSDRGIRNQPQHF. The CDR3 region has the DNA TGTGCCAGCAGTGATCGAGGGATCCGCAATCAGCCCCAGCATTTT. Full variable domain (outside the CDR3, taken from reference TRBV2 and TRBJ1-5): EPEVTQTPSHQVTQMGQEVILRCVPISNHLYFYWYRQILGQKVEFLVSFYNNEISEKSEIFDDQFSVERPDGSNFTLKIRSTKLEDSAMYFCASSDRGIRNQPQHFGDGTRLSIL.

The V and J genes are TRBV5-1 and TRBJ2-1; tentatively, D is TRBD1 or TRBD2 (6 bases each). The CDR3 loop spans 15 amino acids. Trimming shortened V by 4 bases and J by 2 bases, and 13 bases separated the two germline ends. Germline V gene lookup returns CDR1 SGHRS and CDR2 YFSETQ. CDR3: CASSRRRDTYNEQFF. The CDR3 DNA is TGCGCCAGCAGCCGCAGGAGGGACACCTACAATGAGCAGTTCTTC.

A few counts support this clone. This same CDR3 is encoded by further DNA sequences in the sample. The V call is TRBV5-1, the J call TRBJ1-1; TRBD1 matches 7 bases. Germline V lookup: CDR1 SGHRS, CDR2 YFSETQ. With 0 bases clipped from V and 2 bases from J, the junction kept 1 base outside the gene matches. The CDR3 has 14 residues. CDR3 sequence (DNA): TGCGCCAGCAGCTTGGTAGGGGGCAACACTGAAGCTTTCTTT. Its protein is CASSLVGGNTEAFF.

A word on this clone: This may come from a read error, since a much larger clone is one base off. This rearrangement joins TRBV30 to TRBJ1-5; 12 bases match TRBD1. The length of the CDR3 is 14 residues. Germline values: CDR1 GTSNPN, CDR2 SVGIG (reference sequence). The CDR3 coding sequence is TGTGCCGGGAGTGGGGGGACAGGGGGCCAGCCCCAGCATTTT. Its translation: CAGSGGTGGQPQHF.

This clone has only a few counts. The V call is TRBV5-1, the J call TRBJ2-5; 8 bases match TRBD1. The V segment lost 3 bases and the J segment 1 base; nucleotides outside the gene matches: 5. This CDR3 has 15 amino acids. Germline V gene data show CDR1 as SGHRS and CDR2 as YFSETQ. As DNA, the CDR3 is TGCGCCAGCAGCTCAAATACAGGGGGCCAAGAGACCCAGTACTTC. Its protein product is CASSSNTGGQETQYF.

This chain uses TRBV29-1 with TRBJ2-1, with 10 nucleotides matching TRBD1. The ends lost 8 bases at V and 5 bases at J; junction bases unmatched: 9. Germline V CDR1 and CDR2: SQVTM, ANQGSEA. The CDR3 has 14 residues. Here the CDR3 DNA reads TGCAGCCTTTCGGGAGGGACAGGGGACAATGAGCAGTTCTTC. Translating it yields CSLSGGTGDNEQFF.

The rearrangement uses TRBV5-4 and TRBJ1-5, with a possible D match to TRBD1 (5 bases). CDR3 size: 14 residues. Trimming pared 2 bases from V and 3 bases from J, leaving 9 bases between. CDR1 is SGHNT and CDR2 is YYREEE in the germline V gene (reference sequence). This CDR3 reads CASSFSGANQPQHF. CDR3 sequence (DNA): TGTGCCAGCAGCTTTAGTGGGGCCAATCAGCCCCAGCATTTT.

For the CDR3, the DNA is TGCGCCAGCAGCTTGGACAGGGTTAGGGGCACAGATACGCAGTATTTT. Amino acid sequence: CASSLDRVRGTDTQYF. The V call is TRBV5-1, the J call TRBJ2-3; TRBD1 is a possible D gene (6 bases). V lost 0 bases and J 1 base, leaving 12 bases between the germline ends. The CDR3 runs 16 residues. The germline CDR1 and CDR2 sequences are SGHRS and YFSETQ.

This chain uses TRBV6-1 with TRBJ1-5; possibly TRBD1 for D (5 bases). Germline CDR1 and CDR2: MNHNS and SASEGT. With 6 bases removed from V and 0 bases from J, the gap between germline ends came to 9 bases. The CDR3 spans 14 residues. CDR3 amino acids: CASSFQGSNQPQHF. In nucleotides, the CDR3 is TGTGCCAGCAGCTTCCAGGGTAGCAATCAGCCCCAGCATTTT.

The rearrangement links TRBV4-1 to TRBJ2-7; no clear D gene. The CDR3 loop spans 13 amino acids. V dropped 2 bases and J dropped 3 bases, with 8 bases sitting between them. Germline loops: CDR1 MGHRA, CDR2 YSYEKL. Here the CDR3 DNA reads TGCGCCAGCAGCCAACTCTCCTACTACGAGCAGTACTTC. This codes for CASSQLSYYEQYF.

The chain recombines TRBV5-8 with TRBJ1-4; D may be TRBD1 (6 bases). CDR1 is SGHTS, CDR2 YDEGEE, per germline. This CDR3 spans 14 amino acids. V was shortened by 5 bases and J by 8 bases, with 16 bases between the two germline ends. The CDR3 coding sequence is TGTGCCAGCAGACAGGGACTCCAAGGAGAAAAACTGTTTTTT. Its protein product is CASRQGLQGEKLFF. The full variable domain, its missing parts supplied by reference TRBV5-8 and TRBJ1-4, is EAGVTQSPTHLIKTRGQQATLRCSPISGHTSVYWYQQALGLGLQFLLWYDEGEERNRGNFPPRFSGRQFPNYSSELNVNALELEDSALYLCASRQGLQGEKLFFGSGTQLSVL.